Presented here are 7 T cell receptor beta chains from one specimen sequenced in a study of shared clonotypes between healthy human individuals. Data came from immunoSEQ multiplex PCR; TCRdb stores just in-frame clones and leaves some out. The sample lists under 1,100,000 clones, about 75% occurring once. Sample: memory CD4+ T cells sorted from blood. Subset of the sample: CD45RA-negative fraction. These receptors came from a man in his late teens or twenties in good health.

V and J are TRBV28 and TRBJ1-4, with TRBD1 identical over 11 bases. V was pared by 5 bases and J by 6 bases, with 5 bases of the junction left unmatched. The germline V gene has CDR1 MDHEN and CDR2 SYDVKM. CDR3 size: 15 residues. The chain's CDR3 is CASSGRTGGHEKLFF. DNA of the CDR3: TGTGCCAGCAGTGGACGGACAGGGGGCCATGAAAAACTGTTTTTT.

This chain uses TRBV2 with TRBJ1-4; D is perhaps TRBD1 (6 bases). Germline assignment: CDR1 SNHLY and CDR2 FYNNEI. The CDR3 contains 12 residues. V lost 5 bases and J lost 8, with 9 bases in between. CDR3 nucleotides: TGTGCCAGCAGTCAGGGGTGGGAAAAACTGTTTTTT. It codes for CASSQGWEKLFF.

The chain couples TRBV5-1 to TRBJ2-1, with 8 bases lining up with TRBD2. Per the germline V gene, CDR1 is SGHRS and CDR2 is YFSETQ. This CDR3 region has 15 residues. The V gene end was trimmed by 0 bases and the J gene end by 6 bases; junction bases not matched to a gene: 5. CDR3 in amino acids: CASSLGGSGGNEQFF. CDR3 sequence (DNA): TGCGCCAGCAGCTTGGGCGGGAGCGGGGGCAATGAGCAGTTCTTC.

This clone was observed many times. The same CDR3 arises from other DNA sequences in this sample as well. The chain couples TRBV18 to TRBJ1-5; D remains ambiguous. The CDR3 runs 13 residues. Trimming took off 3 bases at V and 1 base at J, with 4 bases between the two ends. Germline-derived CDR1 and CDR2 are KGHSH and LQKENI. The CDR3 DNA reads as TGTGCCAGCTCACCTGAGAGCAATCAGCCCCAGCATTTT. Translated, it gives CASSPESNQPQHF.

The V gene is TRBV9, the J gene TRBJ2-1, with TRBD1 matching 7 bases. The germline gives CDR1 SGDLS, CDR2 YYNGEE. This CDR3 is built from 14 residues. V lost 4 bases, J lost 9 bases, and 10 bases stayed unmatched. The CDR3 sequence: CASSLTPTGSEQFF. The CDR3 DNA reads as TGTGCCAGCAGCTTAACCCCGACAGGGAGTGAGCAGTTCTTC. The entire variable domain, with the rest obtained from reference TRBV9 and TRBJ2-1, is as follows: DSGVTQTPKHLITATGQRVTLRCSPRSGDLSVYWYQQSLDQGLQFLIQYYNGEERAKGNILERFSAQQFPDLHSELNLSSLELGDSALYFCASSLTPTGSEQFFGPGTRLTVL.

The rearrangement joins TRBV4-2 to TRBJ2-3; D uncertain. Germline-derived CDR1 and CDR2 are LGHNA and YNFKEQ. CDR3 length equals 12 residues. V was shortened by 1 base and J by 2 bases, with 1 base between the two germline ends. This chain's CDR3 is CASSQATDTQYF. Here the CDR3 DNA reads TGTGCCAGCAGCCAAGCCACAGATACGCAGTATTTT.

This sequence joins TRBV29-1 and TRBJ2-4; D not resolved. V lost 2 bases and J lost 8, with 10 bases in between. The germline CDR1 and CDR2 sequences are SQVTM and ANQGSEA. CDR3 length: 12 residues. The CDR3 DNA reads as TGCAGCGTTGAATCCGCAGAGGACATTCAGTACTTC. Encoded protein: CSVESAEDIQYF.